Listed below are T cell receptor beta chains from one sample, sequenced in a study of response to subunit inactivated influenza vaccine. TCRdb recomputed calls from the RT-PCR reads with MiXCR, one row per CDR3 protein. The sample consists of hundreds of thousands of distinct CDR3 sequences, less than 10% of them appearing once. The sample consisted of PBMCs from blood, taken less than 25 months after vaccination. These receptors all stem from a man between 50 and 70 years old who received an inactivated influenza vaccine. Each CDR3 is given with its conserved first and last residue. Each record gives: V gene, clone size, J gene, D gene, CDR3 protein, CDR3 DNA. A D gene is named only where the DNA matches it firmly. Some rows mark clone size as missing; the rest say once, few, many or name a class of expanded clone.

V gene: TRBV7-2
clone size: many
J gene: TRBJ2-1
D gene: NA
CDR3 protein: CASSLVYEQFF
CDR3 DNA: TGTGCCAGCAGCTTAGTTTATGAGCAGTTCTTC

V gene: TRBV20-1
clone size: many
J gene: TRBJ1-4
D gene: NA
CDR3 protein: CSAIHRAFNEKLFF
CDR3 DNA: TGCAGTGCTATCCACAGAGCTTTTAATGAAAAACTGTTTTTT

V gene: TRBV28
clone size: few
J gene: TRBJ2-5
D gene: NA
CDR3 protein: CASSDPNSETQYF
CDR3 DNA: TGTGCCAGCAGTGATCCCAACAGCGAGACCCAGTACTTC

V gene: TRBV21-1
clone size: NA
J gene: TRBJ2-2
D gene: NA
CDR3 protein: CASSTLNPDRYTGELFF
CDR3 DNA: TGTGCCAGCAGCACCCTGAACCCGGACAGGTACACCGGGGAGCTGTTTTTT

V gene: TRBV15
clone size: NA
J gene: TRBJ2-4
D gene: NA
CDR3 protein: CATSSAPPLGGDIQYF
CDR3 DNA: TGTGCCACCAGCAGTGCTCCCCCACTAGGAGGGGACATTCAGTACTTC

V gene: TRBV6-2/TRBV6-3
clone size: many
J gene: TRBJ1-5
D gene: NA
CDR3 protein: CASAPSGRWGQPQHF
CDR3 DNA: TGTGCCAGCGCCCCCTCGGGGCGCTGGGGTCAGCCCCAGCATTTT

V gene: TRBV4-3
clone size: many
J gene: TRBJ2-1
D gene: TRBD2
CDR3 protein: CASSQVLAGWGEQFF
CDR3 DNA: TGCGCCAGCAGCCAAGTACTAGCGGGATGGGGTGAGCAGTTCTTC

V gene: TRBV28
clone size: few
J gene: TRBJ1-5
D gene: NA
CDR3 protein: CASSLQKQGSNQPQHF
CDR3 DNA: TGTGCCAGCAGTCTCCAGAAACAGGGTAGCAATCAGCCCCAGCATTTT

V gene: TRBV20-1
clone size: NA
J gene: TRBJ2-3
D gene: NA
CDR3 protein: CSARDLRGVSTDTQYF
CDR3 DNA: TGCAGTGCTAGAGATCTAAGGGGGGTGAGCACAGATACGCAGTATTTT

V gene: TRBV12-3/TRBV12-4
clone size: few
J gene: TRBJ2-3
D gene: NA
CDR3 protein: CASSSLSSRTDTQYF
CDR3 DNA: TGTGCCAGCAGTTCACTCAGCTCACGCACAGATACGCAGTATTTT

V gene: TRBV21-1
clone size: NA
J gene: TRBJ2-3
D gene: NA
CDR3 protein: CASNKGERTGDTQYF
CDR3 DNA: TGTGCCAGCAACAAAGGGGAGAGGACTGGAGATACGCAGTATTTT

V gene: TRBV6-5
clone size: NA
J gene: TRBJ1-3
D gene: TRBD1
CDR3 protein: CASSYDLKGASGNTIYF
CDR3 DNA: TGTGCCAGCAGTTACGACCTCAAGGGGGCTAGTGGAAACACCATATATTTT

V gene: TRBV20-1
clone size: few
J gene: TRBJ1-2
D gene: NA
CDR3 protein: CSASRTAYEDYGYTF
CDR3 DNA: TGCAGTGCTAGTCGGACAGCCTACGAGGACTATGGCTACACCTTC

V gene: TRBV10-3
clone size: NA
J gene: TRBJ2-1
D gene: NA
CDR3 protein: CAISSGSWWFF
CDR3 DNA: TGTGCCATCAGTAGCGGGTCTTGGTGGTTCTTC

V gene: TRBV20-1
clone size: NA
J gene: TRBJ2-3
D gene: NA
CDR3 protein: CSAGLTATDTQYF
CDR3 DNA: TGCAGTGCTGGACTGACCGCCACAGATACGCAGTATTTT

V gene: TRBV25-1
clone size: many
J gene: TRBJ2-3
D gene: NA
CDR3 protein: CASSEWGGRTDTQYF
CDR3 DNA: TGTGCCAGCAGTGAATGGGGCGGGCGCACAGATACGCAGTATTTT

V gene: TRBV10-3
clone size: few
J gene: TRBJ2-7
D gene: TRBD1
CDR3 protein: CAISESEGDRALPPYEQYF
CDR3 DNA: TGTGCCATCAGTGAGTCGGAAGGGGACAGGGCGCTCCCACCCTACGAGCAGTACTTC

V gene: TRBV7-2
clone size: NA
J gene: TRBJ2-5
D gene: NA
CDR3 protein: CASSRTRGGRETQYF
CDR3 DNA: TGTGCCAGCAGCCGTACAAGGGGGGGCCGGGAGACCCAGTACTTC

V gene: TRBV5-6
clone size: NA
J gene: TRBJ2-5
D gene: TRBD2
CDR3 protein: CASSLTRASGGTPGETQYF
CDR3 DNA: TGTGCCAGCAGCTTGACGCGGGCTAGCGGGGGCACCCCTGGAGAGACCCAGTACTTC

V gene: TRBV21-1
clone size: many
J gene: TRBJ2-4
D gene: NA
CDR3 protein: CASSKAHYFGNIQYF
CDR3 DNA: TGTGCCAGCAGCAAAGCGCACTACTTTGGAAACATTCAGTACTTC

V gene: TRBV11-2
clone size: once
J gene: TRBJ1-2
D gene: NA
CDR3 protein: CASSHDRGYGCTF
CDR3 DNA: TGTGCCAGCAGTCACGACAGAGGATATGGCTGCACCTTC

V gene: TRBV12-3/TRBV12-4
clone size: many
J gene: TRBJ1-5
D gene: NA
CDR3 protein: CASSLMGGKSNQPQHF
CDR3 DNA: TGTGCCAGCAGTTTAATGGGGGGCAAAAGCAATCAGCCCCAGCATTTT

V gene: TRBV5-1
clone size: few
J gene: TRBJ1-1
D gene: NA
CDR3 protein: CASSLVPLGGNTEAFF
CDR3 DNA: TGCGCCAGCAGCTTGGTGCCCTTAGGGGGTAACACTGAAGCTTTCTTT

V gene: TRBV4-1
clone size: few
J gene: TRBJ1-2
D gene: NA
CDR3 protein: CASSQVRNHGYTF
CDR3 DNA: TGCGCCAGCAGCCAGGTCAGGAACCATGGCTACACCTTC

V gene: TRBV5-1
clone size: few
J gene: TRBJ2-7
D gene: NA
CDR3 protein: CASTPQGWDEQYF
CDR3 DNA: TGCGCCAGCACACCCCAGGGTTGGGACGAGCAGTACTTC

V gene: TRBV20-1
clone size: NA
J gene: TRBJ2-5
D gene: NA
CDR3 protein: CSAIGQTQETQYF
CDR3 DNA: TGCAGTGCTATTGGACAGACGCAAGAGACCCAGTACTTC

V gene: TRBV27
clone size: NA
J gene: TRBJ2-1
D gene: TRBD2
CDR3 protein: CASSLSHGGERGYNEQFF
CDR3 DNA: TGTGCCAGCAGTTTATCCCACGGGGGGGAGCGCGGCTACAATGAGCAGTTCTTC

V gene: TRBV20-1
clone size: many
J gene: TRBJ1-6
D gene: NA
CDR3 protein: CSARRQNRDSPLHF
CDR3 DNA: TGCAGTGCTAGAAGACAGAACAGAGATTCACCCCTCCACTTT

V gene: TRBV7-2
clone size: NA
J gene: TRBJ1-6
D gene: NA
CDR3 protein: CASSPQGIGNSPLHF
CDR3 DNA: TGTGCCAGCAGCCCCCAGGGAATCGGTAATTCACCCCTCCACTTT

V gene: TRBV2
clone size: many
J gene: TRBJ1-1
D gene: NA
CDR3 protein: CASSVQGLNTEAFF
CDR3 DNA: TGTGCCAGCAGTGTACAGGGCCTGAACACTGAAGCTTTCTTT

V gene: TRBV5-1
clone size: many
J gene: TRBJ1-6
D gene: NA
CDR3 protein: CASSPMENSYNSPLHF
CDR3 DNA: TGCGCCAGCAGCCCTATGGAGAACTCCTATAATTCACCCCTCCACTTT

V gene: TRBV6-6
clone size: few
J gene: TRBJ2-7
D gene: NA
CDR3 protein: CASRTDASYEQYF
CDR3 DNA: TGTGCCAGTCGAACCGACGCTAGCTACGAGCAGTACTTC

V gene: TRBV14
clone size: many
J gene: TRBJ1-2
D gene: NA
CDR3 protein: CASSQLDRSGYTF
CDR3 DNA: TGTGCCAGCAGCCAGCTAGACAGAAGCGGCTACACCTTC